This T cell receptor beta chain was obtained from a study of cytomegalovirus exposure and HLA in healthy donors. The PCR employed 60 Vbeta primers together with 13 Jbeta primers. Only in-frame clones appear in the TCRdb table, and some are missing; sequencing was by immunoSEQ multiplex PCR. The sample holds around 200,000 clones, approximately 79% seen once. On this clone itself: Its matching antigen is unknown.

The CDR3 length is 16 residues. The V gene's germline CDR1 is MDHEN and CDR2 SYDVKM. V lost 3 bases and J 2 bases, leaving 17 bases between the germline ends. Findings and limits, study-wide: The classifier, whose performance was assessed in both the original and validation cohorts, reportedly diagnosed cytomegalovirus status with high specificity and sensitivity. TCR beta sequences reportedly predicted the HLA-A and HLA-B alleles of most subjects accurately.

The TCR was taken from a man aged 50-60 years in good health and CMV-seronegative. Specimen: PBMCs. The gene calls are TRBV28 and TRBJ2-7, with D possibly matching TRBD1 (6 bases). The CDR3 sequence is CASSFRLDSLTYEQYF. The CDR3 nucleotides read TGTGCCAGCAGTTTCCGGTTGGACAGCTTAACCTACGAGCAGTACTTC.